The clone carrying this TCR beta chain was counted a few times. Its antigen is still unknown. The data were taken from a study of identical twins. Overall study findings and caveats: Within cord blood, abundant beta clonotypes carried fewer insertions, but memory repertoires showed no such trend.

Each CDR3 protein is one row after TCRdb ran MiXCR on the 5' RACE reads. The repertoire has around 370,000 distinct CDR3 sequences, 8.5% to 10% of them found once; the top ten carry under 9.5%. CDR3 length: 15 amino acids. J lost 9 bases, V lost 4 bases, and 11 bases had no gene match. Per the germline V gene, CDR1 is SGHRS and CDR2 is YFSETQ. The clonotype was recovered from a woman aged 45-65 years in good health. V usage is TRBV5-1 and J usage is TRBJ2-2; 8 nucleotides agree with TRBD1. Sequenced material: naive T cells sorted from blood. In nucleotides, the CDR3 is TGCGCCAGCAGCCTCTTTCCTCAGGGGGCTTGGGAGCTGTTTTTT. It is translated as CASSLFPQGAWELFF.